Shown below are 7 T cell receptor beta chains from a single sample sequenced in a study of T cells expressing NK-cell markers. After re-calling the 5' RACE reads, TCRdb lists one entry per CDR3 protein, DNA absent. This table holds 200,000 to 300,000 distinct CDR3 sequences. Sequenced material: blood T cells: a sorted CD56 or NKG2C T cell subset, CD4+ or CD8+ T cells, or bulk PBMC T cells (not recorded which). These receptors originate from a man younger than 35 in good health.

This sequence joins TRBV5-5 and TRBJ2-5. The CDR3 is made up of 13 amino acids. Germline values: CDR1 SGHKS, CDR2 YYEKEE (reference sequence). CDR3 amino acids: CASSSGYQETQYF.

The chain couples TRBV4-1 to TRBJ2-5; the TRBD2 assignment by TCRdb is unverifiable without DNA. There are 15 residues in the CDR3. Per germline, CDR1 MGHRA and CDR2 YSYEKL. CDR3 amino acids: CASSGLAGSQETQYF.

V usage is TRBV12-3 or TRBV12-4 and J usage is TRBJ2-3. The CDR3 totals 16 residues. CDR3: CASSRRPFSSTDTQYF.

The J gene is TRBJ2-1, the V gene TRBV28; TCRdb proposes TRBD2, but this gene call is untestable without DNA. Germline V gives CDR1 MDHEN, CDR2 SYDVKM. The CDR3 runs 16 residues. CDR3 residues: CASSNPPSGRVGEQFF.

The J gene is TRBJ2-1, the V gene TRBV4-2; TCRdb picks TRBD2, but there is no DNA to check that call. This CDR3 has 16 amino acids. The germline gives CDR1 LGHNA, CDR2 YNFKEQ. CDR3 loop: CASSQDVAGGKVEQFF.

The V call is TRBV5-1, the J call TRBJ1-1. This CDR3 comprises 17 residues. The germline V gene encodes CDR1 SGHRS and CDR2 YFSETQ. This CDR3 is CASSPNPPGGPNTEAFF.

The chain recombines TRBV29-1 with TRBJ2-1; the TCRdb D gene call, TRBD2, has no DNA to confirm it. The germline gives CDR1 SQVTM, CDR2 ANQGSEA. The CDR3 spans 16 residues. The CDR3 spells CSVRFETSFVYNEQFF.